These T cell receptor beta chains were read from a single sample in a study of patients and donors after allogeneic stem cell transplantation. TCRdb reprocessed the RT-PCR reads with MiXCR, giving one entry per CDR3 protein. The data hold roughly 960,000 distinct CDR3 sequences, with under 20% observed a single time. Material: blood, either unsorted or a sorted T cell fraction (not recorded which). The source of these receptors is a human donor who was either an allogeneic HSCT recipient or a stem cell or donor lymphocyte infusion donor (not recorded which). It is not recorded whose cells these are; they may come from a transplant donor. The CDR3 runs from the conserved cysteine through the conserved F or W. A D gene is named only where the DNA matches it firmly. Clone size is given for some rows only: seen once, a few or many times, or a class if the clone is expanded.

D gene: NA
V gene: TRBV24-1
J gene: TRBJ1-2
clone size: NA
CDR3 DNA: TGTGCCACCAGTGATTTGGCGGGGGCTCAGCCCTATGGCTACACCTTC
CDR3 protein: CATSDLAGAQPYGYTF

D gene: TRBD2
V gene: TRBV5-1
J gene: TRBJ2-5
clone size: NA
CDR3 DNA: TGCGCCAGCAGCTTGGAGGGACTAGCCGGAGAGACCCAGTACTTC
CDR3 protein: CASSLEGLAGETQYF

D gene: NA
V gene: TRBV20-1
J gene: TRBJ2-4
clone size: many
CDR3 DNA: TGCAGTGCTAGAGAGGGGTGGATGGACATTCAGTACTTC
CDR3 protein: CSAREGWMDIQYF

D gene: TRBD1
V gene: TRBV28
J gene: TRBJ2-7
clone size: NA
CDR3 DNA: TGTGCCAGCAGTTCCGGGACAGCCGATTGCGAGCAGTACTTC
CDR3 protein: CASSSGTADCEQYF

D gene: NA
V gene: TRBV24-1
J gene: TRBJ1-1
clone size: few
CDR3 DNA: TGTGCCACCAGTGACCCACAGAACACTGAAGCTTTCTTT
CDR3 protein: CATSDPQNTEAFF

D gene: TRBD2
V gene: TRBV7-2
J gene: TRBJ2-3
clone size: few
CDR3 DNA: TGTGCCAGCGGGCGCCGACTAGCGGGCACAGATACGCAGTATTTT
CDR3 protein: CASGRRLAGTDTQYF

D gene: TRBD2
V gene: TRBV12-3/TRBV12-4
J gene: TRBJ2-1
clone size: few
CDR3 DNA: TGTGCCAGCAGTTACCGCGGGGGGGTCAATGAGCAGTTCTTC
CDR3 protein: CASSYRGGVNEQFF

D gene: NA
V gene: TRBV7-3
J gene: TRBJ2-2
clone size: NA
CDR3 DNA: TGTGCCAGCAGCTCCGCGGGGACTCGAAACACCGGGGAGCTGTTTTTT
CDR3 protein: CASSSAGTRNTGELFF

D gene: TRBD2
V gene: TRBV12-3/TRBV12-4
J gene: TRBJ2-7
clone size: few
CDR3 DNA: TGTGCCAGCAGCCCGCCGGGACTACCCGTTTACGAGCAGTACTTC
CDR3 protein: CASSPPGLPVYEQYF

D gene: TRBD2
V gene: TRBV20-1
J gene: TRBJ2-7
clone size: few
CDR3 DNA: TGCAGTGCGTGGGGACTAGCCGGTCGCGAGCAGTACTTC
CDR3 protein: CSAWGLAGREQYF

D gene: TRBD2
V gene: TRBV29-1
J gene: TRBJ2-3
clone size: NA
CDR3 DNA: TGCAGCGCACTAGCGGGGACCAGCACAGATACGCAGTATTTT
CDR3 protein: CSALAGTSTDTQYF

D gene: NA
V gene: TRBV2
J gene: TRBJ1-4
clone size: NA
CDR3 DNA: TGTGCCAGCAAGCCGGTCCCACTTGCAACTAATGAAAAACTGTTTTTT
CDR3 protein: CASKPVPLATNEKLFF